The rows below give T cell receptor beta chains drawn from one sample of a study of OX40 agonist ivuxolimab in advanced cancers. Here immunoSEQ multiplex PCR was the method, and the copy in TCRdb shows in-frame clones only, minus some. The table has tens of thousands of clones, 80% to 95% seen once; the top ten hold roughly 12%. This sample comprised CD4+ or CD8+ T cells sorted from blood, obtained in a trial of the OX40 agonist ivuxolimab. The receptors stem from an adult with an advanced solid tumor such as melanoma, head and neck, liver or kidney cancer. CDR3s include the opening cysteine and the closing phenylalanine or tryptophan. D genes are given only for firm matches. Part of the rows lack a size; the others show once, few, many or a class for expanded clones.

v_call: TRBV11-2
d_call: NA
clone_size: NA
j_call: TRBJ2-7
cdr3_aa: CASSLYWESYEQYF
cdr3_nt: TGTGCCAGCAGCTTATATTGGGAGTCCTACGAGCAGTACTTC

v_call: TRBV14
d_call: NA
clone_size: NA
j_call: TRBJ2-7
cdr3_aa: CASSQSSGEQYF
cdr3_nt: TGTGCCAGCAGCCAGTCGAGCGGCGAGCAGTACTTC

v_call: TRBV7-3
d_call: NA
clone_size: NA
j_call: TRBJ1-1
cdr3_aa: CASSLSLNTEAFF
cdr3_nt: TGTGCCAGCAGCTTATCCCTCAACACTGAAGCTTTCTTT

v_call: TRBV5-4
d_call: NA
clone_size: NA
j_call: TRBJ2-7
cdr3_aa: CASRPQGRPYEQYF
cdr3_nt: TGTGCCAGCAGGCCTCAGGGGCGACCCTACGAGCAGTACTTC

v_call: TRBV13
d_call: NA
clone_size: NA
j_call: TRBJ2-7
cdr3_aa: CASSLGRGIKQYF
cdr3_nt: TGTGCCAGCAGCTTAGGAAGGGGGATTAAGCAGTACTTC

v_call: TRBV6-1
d_call: TRBD1
clone_size: NA
j_call: TRBJ1-5
cdr3_aa: CASSVTTGDGQPQHF
cdr3_nt: TGTGCCAGCAGTGTTACGACAGGGGATGGTCAGCCCCAGCATTTT

v_call: TRBV27
d_call: NA
clone_size: NA
j_call: TRBJ2-2
cdr3_aa: CASSLQGLNTGELFF
cdr3_nt: TGTGCCAGCAGTTTACAGGGGTTGAACACCGGGGAGCTGTTTTTT

v_call: TRBV14
d_call: NA
clone_size: NA
j_call: TRBJ1-2
cdr3_aa: CASSQRGDYGYTF
cdr3_nt: TGTGCCAGCAGCCAAAGAGGGGACTATGGCTACACCTTC

v_call: TRBV5-6
d_call: NA
clone_size: NA
j_call: TRBJ2-1
cdr3_aa: CASSSQSGDNEQFF
cdr3_nt: TGTGCCAGCAGCTCGCAAAGCGGAGACAATGAGCAGTTCTTC

v_call: TRBV9
d_call: NA
clone_size: NA
j_call: TRBJ2-2
cdr3_aa: CASSAVGTANTGELFF
cdr3_nt: TGTGCCAGCAGCGCCGTCGGGACGGCGAACACCGGGGAGCTGTTTTTT

v_call: TRBV15
d_call: TRBD1
clone_size: NA
j_call: TRBJ1-1
cdr3_aa: CATSRLDRADTEAFF
cdr3_nt: TGTGCCACCAGCAGATTAGACAGGGCTGACACTGAAGCTTTCTTT

v_call: TRBV27
d_call: TRBD1
clone_size: NA
j_call: TRBJ2-7
cdr3_aa: CASSAGQGYEQYF
cdr3_nt: TGTGCCAGCAGTGCGGGACAGGGCTACGAGCAGTACTTC

v_call: TRBV11-3
d_call: NA
clone_size: NA
j_call: TRBJ2-1
cdr3_aa: CASSDRGQGPYNEQFF
cdr3_nt: TGTGCCAGCAGCGACCGGGGTCAAGGACCCTACAATGAGCAGTTCTTC

v_call: TRBV27
d_call: TRBD2
clone_size: NA
j_call: TRBJ2-1
cdr3_aa: CASSPGTSGRHRFF
cdr3_nt: TGTGCCAGCAGTCCGGGGACTAGCGGGAGGCATCGGTTCTTC

v_call: TRBV2
d_call: NA
clone_size: NA
j_call: TRBJ2-1
cdr3_aa: CASSESGADGDEQFF
cdr3_nt: TGTGCCAGCAGTGAGTCAGGGGCCGATGGCGATGAGCAGTTCTTC

v_call: TRBV11-1
d_call: NA
clone_size: once
j_call: TRBJ2-1
cdr3_aa: CASQPMRGHEQFF
cdr3_nt: TGTGCCAGCCAACCAATGAGGGGACATGAGCAGTTCTTC

v_call: TRBV9
d_call: TRBD2
clone_size: NA
j_call: TRBJ2-5
cdr3_aa: CASSPSMFREGLWETQYF
cdr3_nt: TGTGCCAGCAGCCCGAGTATGTTCCGGGAGGGCCTATGGGAGACCCAGTACTTC

v_call: TRBV11-2
d_call: NA
clone_size: NA
j_call: TRBJ2-7
cdr3_aa: CASSPGLEPSSYEQYF
cdr3_nt: TGTGCCAGCAGCCCCGGACTTGAGCCGAGCTCCTACGAGCAGTACTTC

v_call: TRBV5-1
d_call: NA
clone_size: once
j_call: TRBJ1-1
cdr3_aa: CASSTPGEGTEAFF
cdr3_nt: TGCGCCAGCAGCACCCCAGGGGAAGGAACTGAAGCTTTCTTT

v_call: TRBV11-1
d_call: NA
clone_size: NA
j_call: TRBJ1-1
cdr3_aa: CASSFSGDGTEAFF
cdr3_nt: TGTGCCAGCAGCTTTTCGGGGGATGGGACTGAAGCTTTCTTT

v_call: TRBV27
d_call: NA
clone_size: NA
j_call: TRBJ2-5
cdr3_aa: CASSLGGPPGTQYF
cdr3_nt: TGTGCCAGCAGTTTAGGGGGACCACCGGGGACCCAGTACTTC

v_call: TRBV4-3
d_call: TRBD2
clone_size: NA
j_call: TRBJ2-1
cdr3_aa: CASSGGLAGSEQFF
cdr3_nt: TGCGCCAGCAGCGGTGGACTAGCGGGAAGTGAGCAGTTCTTC

v_call: TRBV27
d_call: TRBD1
clone_size: NA
j_call: TRBJ2-7
cdr3_aa: CASSITGGRYEQYF
cdr3_nt: TGTGCCAGCAGTATAACAGGGGGCAGATACGAGCAGTACTTC

v_call: TRBV30
d_call: TRBD2
clone_size: NA
j_call: TRBJ2-2
cdr3_aa: CAHTNERELKTGELFF
cdr3_nt: TGTGCCCACACGAACGAGCGGGAGTTAAAGACCGGGGAGCTGTTTTTT

v_call: TRBV7-7
d_call: NA
clone_size: NA
j_call: TRBJ2-5
cdr3_aa: CASSQGATQQETQYF
cdr3_nt: TGTGCCAGCAGTCAAGGGGCTACACAACAAGAGACCCAGTACTTC

v_call: TRBV5-4
d_call: NA
clone_size: NA
j_call: TRBJ1-4
cdr3_aa: CASSLWPPKGEKLFF
cdr3_nt: TGTGCCAGCAGCTTGTGGCCCCCGAAAGGGGAAAAACTGTTTTTT